Each of the 15 T cell receptor beta chains below was sequenced from the same sample in a study of vaccination effects on CD4 cells after COVID-19. Expansion of antigen-specific CD4+ T cells with viral peptide pools was carried out by the ViraFEST assay before sequencing. Upon completion of about 10 days in culture, CD4+ T cells were isolated. Each participant was administered two doses of either the BNT162b2 or the mRNA-1273 vaccine. These receptors' antigens are unknown. Clones were sequenced by immunoSEQ multiplex PCR, and TCRdb holds only the in-frame ones, with some missing. The sample has about 72,000 clones; around 81% are singletons. The sample in question was CD4+ T cells from PBMCs cultured with HCoV-229E spike peptides, obtained after COVID-19 vaccination. The receptor source for this set is a human donor who received a COVID-19 vaccine.

V gene TRBV28 combines with J gene TRBJ1-2; D is ambiguous. The CDR3 loop spans 15 amino acids. Germline CDR1 reads MDHEN; CDR2 reads SYDVKM. V was pared by 4 bases and J by 0 bases, with 12 bases between. CDR3 in DNA: TGTGCCAGCAGTTCTCTCCCTCCTACTAACTATGGCTACACCTTC. This encodes CASSSLPPTNYGYTF.

The chain recombines TRBV6-5 with TRBJ2-7, with unresolved D. The V end was cut by 7 bases, the J end by 5 bases, with 9 bases between. Germline CDR1 reads MNHEY; CDR2 reads SVGAGI. The CDR3 sequence is 11 residues long. The CDR3, as DNA: TGTGCCAGCAACGCCAACAACGAGCAGTACGTC. Translated: CASNANNEQYV.

This chain links TRBV10-3 with TRBJ1-2, with 9 bases matching TRBD1. CDR1 ENHRY and CDR2 SYGVKD come from the germline V gene. This CDR3 is built from 16 residues. Losses at the gene ends were 2 bases for V and 2 bases for J; bases not matched to a gene: 6. CDR3 in DNA: TGTGCCATCAGTGAGCCTGGGACAGGGCGAAACTATGGCTACACCTTC. This encodes CAISEPGTGRNYGYTF.

This clone was counted a few times. The V call is TRBV24-1, the J call TRBJ1-2; D is possibly TRBD1 (5 bases). This CDR3 spans 13 amino acids. CDR1 KGHDR and CDR2 SFDVKD come from the germline V gene. V lost 1 base and J 8 bases, leaving 10 bases between the germline ends. DNA of the CDR3: TGTGCCACCAGTGATTTAGGGGTCAGAGGCTACACCTTC. Its translation is CATSDLGVRGYTF.

This clone was observed a few times. This chain links TRBV4-1 with TRBJ1-1; D unclear. Between the trimmed V and J ends, which lost 1 base and 5 bases, there was a span of 17 bases. The germline V gene has CDR1 MGHRA and CDR2 YSYEKL. This CDR3 region has 16 residues. In DNA form, the CDR3 reads TGCGCCAGCAGCCAAGGACGATACCCGAGGGTGACTGAAGCTTTCTTT. Its protein is CASSQGRYPRVTEAFF.

The CDR3 DNA follows: TGTGCCTGGAGCGACCCGGGACAGGATGATGGCTACACCTTC. It yields the protein CAWSDPGQDDGYTF. The rearrangement uses TRBV30 and TRBJ1-2; 8 bases line up with TRBD1. CDR3 length equals 14 residues. V lost 3 bases to trimming and J lost 6 bases; unmatched junction nucleotides: 9. Germline V CDR1 and CDR2: GTSNPN, SVGIG (reference sequence).

This clone turned up a few times. V usage is TRBV19 and J usage is TRBJ1-4, with D perhaps TRBD1 (6 bases). V lost 7 bases to trimming and J lost 1 base, with 13 bases between them. This CDR3 is 15 amino acids long. Germline-derived CDR1 and CDR2 are LNHDA and SQIVND (reference sequence). For the CDR3, the DNA is TGTGCCAGTACCGAGGGGGAAGGAACTAATGAAAAACTGTTTTTT. It encodes CASTEGEGTNEKLFF. Complete variable domain (other parts from reference TRBV19 and TRBJ1-4): DGGITQSPKYLFRKEGQNVTLSCEQNLNHDAMYWYRQDPGQGLRLIYYSQIVNDFQKGDIAEGYSVSREKKESFPLTVTSAQKNPTAFYLCASTEGEGTNEKLFFGSGTQLSVL.

The rearrangement links TRBV7-7 to TRBJ2-5; D may be TRBD1 (8 bases). Germline values: CDR1 SSHAT, CDR2 FNYEAQ (reference sequence). The CDR3 runs 14 residues. Trimming left V 5 bases short and J 4 bases short, with 14 bases between. CDR3 protein: CASSPTGGGETQYF. The CDR3 DNA reads as TGTGCCAGCAGCCCTACAGGGGGGGGAGAGACCCAGTACTTC.

The chain uses TRBV7-8 and TRBJ2-2; D is undetermined. This CDR3 spans 13 amino acids. Deletions cut 6 bases from V and 3 bases from J, with 8 bases between. Germline CDR1 reads SGHVS; CDR2 reads FQNEAQ. The CDR3 protein is CASRREHTGELFF. The CDR3 bases are TGTGCCAGCAGACGTGAACACACCGGGGAGCTGTTTTTT.

This chain uses TRBV4-2 with TRBJ2-5, with TRBD2 identical over 10 bases. Germline CDR1 and CDR2: LGHNA and YNFKEQ. The CDR3 extends over 17 amino acids. Trimming took 0 bases from V and 3 from J; bases not matched to a gene: 7. The chain's CDR3 is CASSQDRSSGGKETQYF. The CDR3 DNA reads TGTGCCAGCAGCCAAGATCGGAGTAGCGGGGGGAAAGAGACCCAGTACTTC.

V usage is TRBV9 and J usage is TRBJ2-6; no firm D call. The CDR3 is 14 amino acids. The V and J ends lost 10 bases and 0 bases respectively, with 11 bases between them. Germline V gene lookup returns CDR1 SGDLS and CDR2 YYNGEE. CDR3: CAVRRVSGANVLTF. The CDR3 coding sequence is TGTGCCGTGAGGCGCGTCTCTGGGGCCAACGTCCTGACTTTC.

V gene TRBV6-4 combines with J gene TRBJ1-5; D is ambiguous. Trimming removed 6 bases from V and 6 bases from J, with 12 bases in between. The CDR3 runs 13 residues. Germline CDR1 reads MRHNA; CDR2 reads SNTAGT. The CDR3 loop is CASSDSPGQPQHF. The CDR3 region has the DNA TGTGCCAGCAGCGATAGCCCTGGTCAGCCCCAGCATTTT.

This clone was detected only once. The chain joins TRBV6-5 to TRBJ1-2, with D possibly being TRBD1 (5 bases). The V gene lost 7 bases and the J gene lost 4 bases, with 13 bases spanning the gap. The CDR3 contains 13 residues. Germline lookup yields CDR1 MNHEY and CDR2 SVGAGI. The CDR3 region has the DNA TGTGCCAGCACGGACACCCACTCCTATGGCTACACCTTC. Residues: CASTDTHSYGYTF.

The rearrangement uses TRBV24-1 and TRBJ2-2; a weak D match, TRBD2 (5 bases). Between the trimmed V and J ends, which lost 8 bases and 3 bases, there was a span of 12 bases. CDR3 size: 14 residues. The germline V gene encodes CDR1 KGHDR and CDR2 SFDVKD. The CDR3 reads CATTASRDTGELFF. The CDR3 coding sequence is TGTGCCACCACTGCTAGCCGAGACACCGGGGAGCTGTTTTTT.

This sequence joins TRBV10-2 and TRBJ2-3; TRBD2 matches at 8 bases. J lost 5 bases, V lost 2 bases, and 6 bases had no gene match. Germline V gene lookup returns CDR1 WSHSY and CDR2 SAAADI. The CDR3 is 15 residues long. CDR3 DNA: TGCGCCAGCAGTGAGAACGGGGGGGCGAAAGATACGCAGTATTTT. It encodes CASSENGGAKDTQYF.